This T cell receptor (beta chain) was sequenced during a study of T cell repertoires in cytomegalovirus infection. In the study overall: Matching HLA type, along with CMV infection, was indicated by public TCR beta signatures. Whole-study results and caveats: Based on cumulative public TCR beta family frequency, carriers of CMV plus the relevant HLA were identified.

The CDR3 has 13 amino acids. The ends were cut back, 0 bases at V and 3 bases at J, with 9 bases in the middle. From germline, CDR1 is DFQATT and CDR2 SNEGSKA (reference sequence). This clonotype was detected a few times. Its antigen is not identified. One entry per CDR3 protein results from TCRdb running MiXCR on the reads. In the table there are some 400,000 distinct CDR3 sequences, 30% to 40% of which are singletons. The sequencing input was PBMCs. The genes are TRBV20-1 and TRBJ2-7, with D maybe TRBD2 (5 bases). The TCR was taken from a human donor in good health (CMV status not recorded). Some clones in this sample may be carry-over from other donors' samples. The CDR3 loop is CSARDSGVYEQYF. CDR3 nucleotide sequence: TGCAGTGCTAGAGATTCCGGGGTCTACGAGCAGTACTTC.